What follows are 7 T cell receptor beta chains derived from one specimen sequenced in a study of blood T cell repertoires in COVID-19. Profiling relied on immunoSEQ multiplex PCR, and the TCRdb table lists in-frame clones only, not all of them. Among around 110,000 clones, approximately 89% were seen once, and the ten largest hold 4.5%. Sequenced sample: peripheral blood. The receptors were gathered from a man aged 40-50 years with acute or convalescent COVID-19.

The chain links TRBV9 to TRBJ2-5; TRBD2 matches at 7 bases. The V gene's germline CDR1 is SGDLS and CDR2 YYNGEE. The ends lost 1 base at V and 5 bases at J; junction bases unmatched: 5. This CDR3 is built from 14 residues. CDR3 DNA sequence: TGTGCCAGCAGCGTAAAGCGGGGCGCGGAGACCCAGTACTTC. Translation: CASSVKRGAETQYF.

The rearrangement uses TRBV24-1 and TRBJ1-1, with 8 bases aligning to TRBD1. V lost 6 bases to trimming and J lost 3 bases; unmatched junction nucleotides: 2. This CDR3 has 13 amino acids. Germline V gene data show CDR1 as KGHDR and CDR2 as SFDVKD. CDR3 DNA: TGTGCCACCAGTTTGGACAGGGACACTGAAGCTTTCTTT. It specifies CATSLDRDTEAFF.

In its sample, this clone was seen once. The CDR3 bases are TGTGCCAGCAGCTTAACGGGCCTTCAGAACACCGGGGAGCTGTTTTTT. Translating gives CASSLTGLQNTGELFF. The chain has TRBV7-3 and TRBJ2-2; no firm D call. The V gene lost 0 bases and the J gene lost 1 base, with 9 bases spanning the gap. This CDR3 has 16 amino acids. In germline, CDR1 is SGHTA, CDR2 FQGTGA. The complete variable domain, with remaining parts taken from reference TRBV7-3 and TRBJ2-2, reads GAGVSQTPSNKVTEKGKYVELRCDPISGHTALYWYRQSLGQGPEFLIYFQGTGAADDSGLPNDRFFAVRPEGSVSTLKIQRTERGDSAVYLCASSLTGLQNTGELFFGEGSRLTVL.

The rearrangement links TRBV6-4 to TRBJ2-1; TRBD2 agrees at 14 bases. This CDR3 contains 17 residues. CDR1 MRHNA and CDR2 SNTAGT come from the germline V gene. V shed 6 bases, J shed 6 bases, and the junction held 10 bases outside the gene matches. CDR3 coding DNA: TGTGCCAGCAGGGGCGGACTAGCGGGAGGAGTTCGCAATGAGCAGTTCTTC. Its translation is CASRGGLAGGVRNEQFF.

The chain links TRBV5-1 to TRBJ1-6, with a tentative D call TRBD1 (6 bases). V was shortened by 1 base and J by 6 bases, with 14 bases between the two germline ends. Germline V gives CDR1 SGHRS, CDR2 YFSETQ. CDR3 length: 16 residues. CDR3 in amino acids: CASSLTHGQTNSPLHF. As DNA, the CDR3 is TGCGCCAGCAGCTTGACCCACGGACAGACTAATTCACCCCTCCACTTT.

The rearrangement uses TRBV5-6 and TRBJ2-1, with TRBD2 matching over 10 bases. Germline V CDR1 and CDR2: SGHDT, YYEEEE. The CDR3 extends over 15 amino acids. The trim removed 4 bases at V and 7 bases at J, leaving 8 bases unmatched. CDR3 region: CASSRLAGVRNEQFF. Here the CDR3 DNA reads TGTGCCAGCAGCCGGCTAGCGGGAGTCAGAAATGAGCAGTTCTTC.

This clone showed up just once. The rearrangement joins TRBV20-1 to TRBJ2-1; D might be TRBD2 (6 bases). This CDR3 is built from 16 residues. The V gene's germline CDR1 is DFQATT and CDR2 SNEGSKA (reference sequence). V lost 3 bases to trimming and J lost 4 bases, with 19 bases between them. Written as DNA, the CDR3 is TGCAGTGCTAGTCGAGTCGGTAGCGGATTATACAATGAGCAGTTCTTC. Translating gives CSASRVGSGLYNEQFF.